This TCR beta chain was captured by sequencing in a study of siplizumab effects on memory and regulatory T cells. Study-level findings and limits: The authors mapped only a minor fraction of alloreactive clones to unstimulated subsets. Naive T cells looked more diverse than memory cells and looked like major alloresponse contributors.

Turning to this clone: The antigen is unknown.

TCR templates, roughly 10^5 per sample, were assayed. Only in-frame clones appear in the TCRdb table, and some are missing; sequencing was by immunoSEQ multiplex PCR. The repertoire holds over 70,000 clones, with around 90% as singletons. Germline-derived CDR1 and CDR2 are KGHSH and LQKENI. The trim removed 6 bases at V and 2 bases at J, leaving 7 bases unmatched. This CDR3 is 15 amino acids long. The rearrangement uses TRBV18 and TRBJ2-3; 8 nucleotides match TRBD1. The source is a human donor in good health. Sequences were obtained from CD4+ T cells sorted from blood. The CDR3 spells CASSLRGQVTDTQYF. The DNA for the CDR3 is TGTGCCAGCTCTCTCAGGGGGCAGGTCACAGATACGCAGTATTTT.